This T cell receptor (beta chain) was captured by sequencing in a study of shared clonotypes between healthy human individuals. Across the whole study: Donor composition was a couple of women and three men, aged 18 to 49. Broader study findings: Collection of samples was limited to blood; tissue repertoires likely differ.

As to this clone: Its specificity is not known.

PCR replicates from unsorted PBMC used roughly 300 ng DNA, and this amount was roughly 33,000 T cell genomes. The assay was immunoSEQ multiplex PCR, and TCRdb's table has in-frame clones only and misses some. The sample yields roughly 500,000 clones, over 60% seen once. Sequenced input: PBMCs. The sequence was collected from a woman aged 40 to 50 in good health. Some clones in this sample may be carry-over from other donors' samples.

The CDR3 sequence: CASSPWGLRRLEQYF. The CDR3 DNA sequence: TGTGCCAGCAGCCCGTGGGGACTCCGTCGTCTCGAGCAGTACTTC. The genes are TRBV5-6 and TRBJ2-5; weak D call: TRBD2 (6 bases). The end of the DNA fits TRBJ2-7 better, so the J call may be wrong. The CDR3 is 15 amino acids. Germline V gives CDR1 SGHDT, CDR2 YYEEEE.